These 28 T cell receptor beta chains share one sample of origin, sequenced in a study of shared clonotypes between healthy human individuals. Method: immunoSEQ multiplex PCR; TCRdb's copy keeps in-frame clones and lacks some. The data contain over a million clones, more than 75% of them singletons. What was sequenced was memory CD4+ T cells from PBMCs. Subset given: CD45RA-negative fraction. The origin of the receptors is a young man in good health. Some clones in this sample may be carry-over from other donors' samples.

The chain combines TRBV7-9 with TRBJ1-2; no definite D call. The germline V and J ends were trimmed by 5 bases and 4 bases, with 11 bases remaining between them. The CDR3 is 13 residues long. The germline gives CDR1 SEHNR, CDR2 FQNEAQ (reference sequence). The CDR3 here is CASSPGGFYGYTF. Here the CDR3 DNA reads TGTGCCAGCAGCCCGGGAGGGTTCTATGGCTACACCTTC.

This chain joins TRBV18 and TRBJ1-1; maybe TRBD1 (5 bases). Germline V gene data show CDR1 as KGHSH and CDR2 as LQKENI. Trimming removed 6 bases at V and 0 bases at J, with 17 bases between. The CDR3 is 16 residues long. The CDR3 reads CASSVSGTGMNTEAFF. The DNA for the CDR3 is TGTGCCAGCTCGGTTTCCGGGACGGGCATGAACACTGAAGCTTTCTTT.

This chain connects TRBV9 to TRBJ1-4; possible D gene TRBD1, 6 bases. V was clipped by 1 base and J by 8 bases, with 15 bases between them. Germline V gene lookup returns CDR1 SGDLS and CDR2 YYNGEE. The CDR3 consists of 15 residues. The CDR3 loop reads CASSVSPGAREKLFF. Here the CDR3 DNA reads TGTGCCAGCAGCGTAAGCCCGGGGGCGCGAGAAAAACTGTTTTTT.

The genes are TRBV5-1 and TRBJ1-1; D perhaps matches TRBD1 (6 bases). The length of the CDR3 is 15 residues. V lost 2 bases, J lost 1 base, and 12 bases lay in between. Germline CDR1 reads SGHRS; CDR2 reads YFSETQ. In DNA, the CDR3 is TGCGCCAGCAGCTTCGGGGGGCAGCCGAACACTGAAGCTTTCTTT. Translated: CASSFGGQPNTEAFF. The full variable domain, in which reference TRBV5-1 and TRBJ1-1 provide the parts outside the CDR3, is KAGVTQTPRYLIKTRGQQVTLSCSPISGHRSVSWYQQTPGQGLQFLFEYFSETQRNKGNFPGRFSGRQFSNSRSEMNVSTLELGDSALYLCASSFGGQPNTEAFFGQGTRLTVV.

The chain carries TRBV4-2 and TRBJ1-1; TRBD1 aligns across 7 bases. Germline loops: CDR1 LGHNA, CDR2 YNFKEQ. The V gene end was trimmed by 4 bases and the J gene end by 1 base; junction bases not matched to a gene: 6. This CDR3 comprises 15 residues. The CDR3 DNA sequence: TGTGCCAGCAGCCGACCCGACAGGGAGAACACTGAAGCTTTCTTT. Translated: CASSRPDRENTEAFF.

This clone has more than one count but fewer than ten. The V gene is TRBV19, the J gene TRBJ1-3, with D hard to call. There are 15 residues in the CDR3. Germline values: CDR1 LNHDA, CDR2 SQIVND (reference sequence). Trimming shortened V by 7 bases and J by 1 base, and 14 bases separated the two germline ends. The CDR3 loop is CASTAGTLSGNTIYF. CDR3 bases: TGTGCCAGTACGGCGGGTACCCTGTCTGGAAACACCATATATTTT.

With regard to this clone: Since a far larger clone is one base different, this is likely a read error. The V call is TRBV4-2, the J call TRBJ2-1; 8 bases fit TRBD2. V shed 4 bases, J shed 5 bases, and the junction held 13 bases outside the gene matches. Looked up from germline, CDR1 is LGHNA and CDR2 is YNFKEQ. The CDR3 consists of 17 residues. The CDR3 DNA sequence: TGTGCCAGCAGCCGTTCCATACCGGGACTAGTAAACAATGAGCAGTTCTTC. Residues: CASSRSIPGLVNNEQFF.

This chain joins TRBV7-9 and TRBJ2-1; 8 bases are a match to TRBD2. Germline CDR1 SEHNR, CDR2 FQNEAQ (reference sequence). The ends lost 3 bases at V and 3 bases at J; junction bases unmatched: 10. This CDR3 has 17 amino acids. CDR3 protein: CASSFPGRAPRYNEQFF. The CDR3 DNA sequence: TGTGCCAGCAGCTTCCCCGGGAGGGCCCCCCGCTACAATGAGCAGTTCTTC.

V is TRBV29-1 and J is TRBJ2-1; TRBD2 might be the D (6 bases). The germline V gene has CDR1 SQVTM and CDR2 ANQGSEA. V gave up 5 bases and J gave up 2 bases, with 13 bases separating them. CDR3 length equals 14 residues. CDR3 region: CSVPRPGAYNEQFF. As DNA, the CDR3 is TGCAGCGTTCCCCGACCGGGAGCCTACAATGAGCAGTTCTTC.

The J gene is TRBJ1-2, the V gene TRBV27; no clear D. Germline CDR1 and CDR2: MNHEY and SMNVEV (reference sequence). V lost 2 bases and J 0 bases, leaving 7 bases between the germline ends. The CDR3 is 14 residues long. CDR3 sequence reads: CASSLHGANYGYTF. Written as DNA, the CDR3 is TGTGCCAGCAGTTTACATGGGGCTAACTATGGCTACACCTTC.

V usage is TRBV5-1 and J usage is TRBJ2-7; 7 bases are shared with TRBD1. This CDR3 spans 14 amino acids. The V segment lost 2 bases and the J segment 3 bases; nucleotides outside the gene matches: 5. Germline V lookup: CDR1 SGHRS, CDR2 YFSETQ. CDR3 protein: CASSFGTDLYEQYF. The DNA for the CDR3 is TGCGCCAGCAGCTTCGGGACAGACCTCTACGAGCAGTACTTC.

The CDR3 DNA is TGTGCCAGCAGCCCCCTTTCCCCAGATACGCAGTATTTT. It codes for CASSPLSPDTQYF. This rearrangement joins TRBV7-2 to TRBJ2-3; D gene unclear. The V gene's germline CDR1 is SGHTA and CDR2 FQGNSA. Deletions cut 5 bases from V and 4 bases from J, with 10 bases between. This CDR3 spans 13 amino acids.

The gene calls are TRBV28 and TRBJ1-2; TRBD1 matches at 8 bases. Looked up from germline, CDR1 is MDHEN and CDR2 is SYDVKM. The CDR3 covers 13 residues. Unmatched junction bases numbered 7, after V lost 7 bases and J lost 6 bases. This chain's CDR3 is CASTGRGRDGYTF. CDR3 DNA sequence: TGTGCCAGCACGGGCAGGGGGCGGGATGGCTACACCTTC.

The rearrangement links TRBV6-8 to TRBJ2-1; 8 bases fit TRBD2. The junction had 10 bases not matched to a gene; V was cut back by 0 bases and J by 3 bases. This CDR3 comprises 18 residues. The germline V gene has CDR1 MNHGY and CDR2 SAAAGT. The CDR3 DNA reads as TGTGCCAGCAGTTACTCGAGAAAAGCGGGAGACAACTACAATGAGCAGTTCTTC. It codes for CASSYSRKAGDNYNEQFF.

CDR3 DNA sequence: TGTGCCAGCAGCGTAGCTCCAGCGGGAGCCCAAGAGACCCAGTACTTC. It encodes CASSVAPAGAQETQYF. V is TRBV9 and J is TRBJ2-5, with 8 bases matching TRBD2. Per germline, CDR1 SGDLS and CDR2 YYNGEE. V dropped 0 bases and J dropped 1; count of bases not matched to a gene: 5. This CDR3 spans 16 amino acids.

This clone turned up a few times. CDR3 DNA: TGTGCCAGCAAGCGAGGGGTTAACACAGATACGCAGTATTTT. Its translation: CASKRGVNTDTQYF. The chain employs TRBV6-5 and TRBJ2-3; D may be TRBD1 or TRBD2 (5 bases each). Per germline, CDR1 MNHEY and CDR2 SVGAGI. V lost 7 bases and J 2 bases, leaving 13 bases between the germline ends. The CDR3 is 14 residues long.

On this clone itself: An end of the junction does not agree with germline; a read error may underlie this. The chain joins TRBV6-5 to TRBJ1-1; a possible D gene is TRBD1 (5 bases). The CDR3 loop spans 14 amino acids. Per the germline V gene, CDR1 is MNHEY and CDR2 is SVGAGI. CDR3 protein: CVSTKGSRNTEAFF. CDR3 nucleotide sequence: TGTGTCAGCACCAAGGGGAGTAGGAACACTGAAGCTTTCTTT.

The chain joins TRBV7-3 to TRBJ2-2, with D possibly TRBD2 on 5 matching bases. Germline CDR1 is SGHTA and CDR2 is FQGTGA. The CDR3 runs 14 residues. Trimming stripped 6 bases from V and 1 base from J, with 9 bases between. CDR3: CASSPGVNTGELFF. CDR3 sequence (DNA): TGTGCCAGCAGTCCCGGGGTGAACACCGGGGAGCTGTTTTTT.

The CDR3 spells CASRPGAPYEQYF. As DNA, the CDR3 is TGTGCCAGCCGACCCGGGGCCCCCTACGAGCAGTACTTC. The rearrangement links TRBV28 to TRBJ2-7; D could derive from TRBD1 or TRBD2 (5 bases each). V was pared by 8 bases and J by 2 bases, with 13 bases between. This CDR3 is 13 amino acids long. Germline V CDR1 and CDR2: MDHEN, SYDVKM.

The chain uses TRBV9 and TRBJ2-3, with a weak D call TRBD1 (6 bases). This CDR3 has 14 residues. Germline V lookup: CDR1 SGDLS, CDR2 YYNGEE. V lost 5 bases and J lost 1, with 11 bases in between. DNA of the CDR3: TGTGCCAGCAGGCGGACAGCTGGCACAGATACGCAGTATTTT. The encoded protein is CASRRTAGTDTQYF.

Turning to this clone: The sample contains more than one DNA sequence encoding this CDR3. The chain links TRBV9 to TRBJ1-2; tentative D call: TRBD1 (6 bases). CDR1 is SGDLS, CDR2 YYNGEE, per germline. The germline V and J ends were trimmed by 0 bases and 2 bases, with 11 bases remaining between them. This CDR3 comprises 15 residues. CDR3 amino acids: CASSVDQGRNYGYTF. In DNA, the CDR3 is TGTGCCAGCAGCGTAGATCAGGGGCGCAACTATGGCTACACCTTC.

The CDR3 region is CASRSGASGQPQHF. CDR3 nucleotides: TGTGCCAGTAGATCAGGGGCTTCAGGACAGCCCCAGCATTTT. The V call is TRBV19, the J call TRBJ1-5; a possible D gene is TRBD1 (6 bases). Germline V lookup: CDR1 LNHDA, CDR2 SQIVND (reference sequence). Trimming shortened V by 6 bases and J by 7 bases, and 16 bases separated the two germline ends. This CDR3 has 14 amino acids.

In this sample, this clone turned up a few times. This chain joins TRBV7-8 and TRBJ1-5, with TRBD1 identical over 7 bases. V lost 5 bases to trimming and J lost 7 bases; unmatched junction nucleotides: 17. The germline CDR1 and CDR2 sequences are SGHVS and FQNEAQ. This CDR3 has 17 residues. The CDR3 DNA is TGTGCCAGCAGCCCCGGGGACAGTTTAAGGGCGGGCCAGCCCCAGCATTTT. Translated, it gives CASSPGDSLRAGQPQHF.

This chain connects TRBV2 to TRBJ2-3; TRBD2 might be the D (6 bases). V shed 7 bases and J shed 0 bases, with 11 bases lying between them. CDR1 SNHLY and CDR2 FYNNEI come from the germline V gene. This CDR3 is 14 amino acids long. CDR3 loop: CASKAGTSTDTQYF. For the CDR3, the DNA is TGTGCCAGCAAGGCGGGAACTAGCACAGATACGCAGTATTTT.

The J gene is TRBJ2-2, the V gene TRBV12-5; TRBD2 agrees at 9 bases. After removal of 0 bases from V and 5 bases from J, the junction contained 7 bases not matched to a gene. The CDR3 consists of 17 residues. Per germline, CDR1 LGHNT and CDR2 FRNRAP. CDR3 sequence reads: CASGLVQTSGGTGELFF. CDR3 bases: TGTGCTAGTGGTTTGGTCCAGACTAGCGGAGGAACCGGGGAGCTGTTTTTT.

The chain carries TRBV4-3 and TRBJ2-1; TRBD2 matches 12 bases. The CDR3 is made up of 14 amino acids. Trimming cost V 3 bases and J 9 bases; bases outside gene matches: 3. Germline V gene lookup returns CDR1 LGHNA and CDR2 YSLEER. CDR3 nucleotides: TGCGCCAGCAGCCACGGACTAGCGGGACCTGAGCAGTTCTTC. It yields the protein CASSHGLAGPEQFF.

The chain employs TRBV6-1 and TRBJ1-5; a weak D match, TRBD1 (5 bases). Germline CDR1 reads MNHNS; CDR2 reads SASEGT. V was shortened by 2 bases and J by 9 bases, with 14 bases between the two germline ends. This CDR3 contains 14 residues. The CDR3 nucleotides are TGTGCCAGCAGTGAACTAGGAGGGGTCCGGCCCCAGCATTTT. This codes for CASSELGGVRPQHF.

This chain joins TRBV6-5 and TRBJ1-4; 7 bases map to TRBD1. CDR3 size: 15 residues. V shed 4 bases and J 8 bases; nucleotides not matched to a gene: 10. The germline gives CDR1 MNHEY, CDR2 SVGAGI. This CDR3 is CASSFIGQAGEKLFF. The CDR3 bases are TGTGCCAGCAGTTTCATCGGACAGGCCGGAGAAAAACTGTTTTTT.